Following are 24 T cell receptor beta chains from one sample sequenced in a study of blood T cell repertoires in COVID-19. Clones were sequenced by immunoSEQ multiplex PCR, and TCRdb holds only the in-frame ones, with some missing. Among 150,000 to 200,000 clones listed, around 90% were seen once. Source material: peripheral blood. Source of these receptors: a man in his fifties or sixties with acute or convalescent COVID-19.

This clone was observed a few times. The chain combines TRBV5-1 with TRBJ1-3; D remains ambiguous. V was trimmed by 1 base and J by 0 bases, leaving 11 bases between them. The CDR3 extends over 16 amino acids. Germline-derived CDR1 and CDR2 are SGHRS and YFSETQ. The CDR3 sequence: CASSLSFLPSGNTIYF. For the CDR3, the DNA is TGCGCCAGCAGCTTGTCCTTCCTTCCCTCTGGAAACACCATATATTTT.

The genes are TRBV15 and TRBJ2-1, with TRBD1 matching over 7 bases. Germline V gene lookup returns CDR1 LNHNV and CDR2 YYDKDF (reference sequence). The CDR3 covers 14 residues. V shed 8 bases and J 4 bases; nucleotides not matched to a gene: 8. The CDR3 DNA reads TGTGCCACCGGATTTAAGGGGGCATACAATGAGCAGTTCTTC. Amino acids: CATGFKGAYNEQFF.

The V gene is TRBV7-2, the J gene TRBJ2-1; D remains unclear. Trimming took 4 bases from V and 6 from J, leaving 10 bases between them. CDR3 size: 13 residues. Germline V gene sequence: CDR1 SGHTA, CDR2 FQGNSA. The chain's CDR3 is CASSSIWSNEQFF. CDR3 nucleotides: TGTGCCAGCAGCTCAATTTGGAGCAATGAGCAGTTCTTC.

V is TRBV12-3 or TRBV12-4 and J is TRBJ1-4; D is unresolved. Trimming stripped 8 bases from V and 6 bases from J, with 13 bases between. There are 13 residues in the CDR3. In DNA, the CDR3 is TGTGCCAGCGCGGGCACCGATTATGAAAAACTGTTTTTT. Its translation is CASAGTDYEKLFF.

The chain is built from TRBV3-1 (or the pseudogene TRBV3-2) and TRBJ2-1; TRBD2 aligns across 7 bases. This CDR3 is built from 16 residues. The germline gives CDR1 LGHDT, CDR2 YNNKEL (reference sequence). J was trimmed by 4 bases and V by 5 bases; bases with no gene match: 11. CDR3 sequence: CASSGQGGGFYNEQFF. CDR3 DNA sequence: TGTGCCAGCAGCGGCCAAGGCGGGGGATTTTACAATGAGCAGTTCTTC.

The CDR3 spells CAISESKGTIATNSPLHF. CDR3 DNA: TGTGCCATCAGTGAGTCGAAAGGTACTATTGCCACGAATTCACCCCTCCACTTT. The chain links TRBV10-3 to TRBJ1-6; no firm D call. V lost 0 bases and J lost 7, with 19 bases in between. The CDR3 runs to 18 residues. Germline CDR1 and CDR2: ENHRY and SYGVKD.

With regard to this clone: The sample carries other DNA sequences with the same CDR3. The V call is TRBV5-1, the J call TRBJ2-3; 8 bases align to TRBD1. Germline V gene sequence: CDR1 SGHRS, CDR2 YFSETQ. V gave up 3 bases and J gave up 1 base; unmatched junction bases: 4. The CDR3 runs 15 residues. CDR3 in DNA: TGCGCCAGCAGCTCCGGACAGGGCGGCACAGATACGCAGTATTTT. This encodes CASSSGQGGTDTQYF. Combining the CDR3 with reference TRBV5-1 and TRBJ2-3 gives the whole variable domain KAGVTQTPRYLIKTRGQQVTLSCSPISGHRSVSWYQQTPGQGLQFLFEYFSETQRNKGNFPGRFSGRQFSNSRSEMNVSTLELGDSALYLCASSSGQGGTDTQYFGPGTRLTVL.

V gene TRBV5-1 combines with J gene TRBJ2-6; D is uncertain. CDR3 size: 18 residues. The V and J ends lost 9 bases and 1 base respectively, with 23 bases between them. Germline assignment: CDR1 SGHRS and CDR2 YFSETQ. The CDR3 spells CATQRLGTTTSGANVLTF. The DNA of the CDR3 is TGCGCCACCCAGCGTCTCGGCACAACTACTTCTGGGGCCAACGTCCTGACTTTC.

This clone was seen just once. The chain carries TRBV13 and TRBJ2-7; D possibly corresponds to TRBD1 (6 bases). Between the trimmed V and J ends, which lost 1 base and 3 bases, there was a span of 10 bases. Germline CDR1 and CDR2: PRHDT and FYEKMQ (reference sequence). The CDR3 is 14 amino acids. In nucleotides, the CDR3 is TGTGCCAGCAGCTTAGTGGGACATAACTACGAGCAGTACTTC. Translated, it gives CASSLVGHNYEQYF.

The chain uses TRBV2 and TRBJ1-3; TRBD1 matches 7 bases. CDR1 is SNHLY, CDR2 FYNNEI, per germline. The CDR3 is made up of 13 amino acids. V lost 7 bases and J lost 1; bases outside the gene matches: 1. The CDR3 spells CASKTGSGNTIYF. The CDR3 DNA sequence: TGTGCCAGCAAGACAGGGTCTGGAAACACCATATATTTT.

The V and J genes are TRBV4-1 and TRBJ2-2; TRBD1 matches 7 bases. Unmatched junction bases numbered 0, after V lost 1 base and J lost 7 bases. The CDR3 covers 13 residues. The germline gives CDR1 MGHRA, CDR2 YSYEKL. The CDR3: CASSQGQGGELFF. CDR3 in DNA: TGCGCCAGCAGCCAAGGACAGGGCGGGGAGCTGTTTTTT.

The chain carries TRBV6-5 and TRBJ1-2; 7 bases match TRBD1. In germline, CDR1 is MNHEY, CDR2 SVGAGI. This CDR3 spans 13 amino acids. Trimming at V came to 6 bases and at J to 2 bases, leaving 3 bases not matched to a gene. The CDR3 loop is CASRTGPNYGYTF. The CDR3 coding sequence is TGTGCCAGCAGGACAGGGCCGAACTATGGCTACACCTTC.

V usage is TRBV5-1 and J usage is TRBJ2-5, with D possibly being TRBD1 (6 bases). In germline, CDR1 is SGHRS, CDR2 YFSETQ. Trimming stripped 4 bases from V and 5 bases from J, with 12 bases between. The CDR3 is 13 residues long. For the CDR3, the DNA is TGCGCCAGCAGCCCCGGACAGATGGAGACCCAGTACTTC. Amino acids: CASSPGQMETQYF.

The V and J genes are TRBV25-1 and TRBJ1-1; a possible D gene is TRBD1 (6 bases). V dropped 6 bases and J dropped 6 bases, with 14 bases sitting between them. The CDR3 runs to 13 residues. Germline V gene data show CDR1 as MGHDK and CDR2 as SYGVNS. The chain's CDR3 is CASSKGGVSEAFF. The CDR3 DNA follows: TGTGCCAGCAGCAAGGGGGGGGTCTCTGAAGCTTTCTTT. The full variable domain, completed using reference TRBV25-1 and TRBJ1-1, is EADIYQTPRYLVIGTGKKITLECSQTMGHDKMYWYQQDPGMELHLIHYSYGVNSTEKGDLSSESTVSRIRTEHFPLTLESARPSHTSQYLCASSKGGVSEAFFGQGTRLTVV.

This clone is a singleton in its sample. The rearrangement uses TRBV19 and TRBJ2-6, with D possibly being TRBD1 (6 bases). The CDR3 length is 15 residues. V lost 6 bases to trimming and J lost 0 bases, with 9 bases between them. Germline CDR1 and CDR2: LNHDA and SQIVND (reference sequence). The CDR3: CASSLGGSGANVLTF. The DNA for the CDR3 is TGTGCCAGTAGCTTAGGGGGCTCTGGGGCCAACGTCCTGACTTTC.

The chain joins TRBV5-1 to TRBJ2-3, with 8 bases fitting TRBD2. From germline, CDR1 is SGHRS and CDR2 YFSETQ. This CDR3 is built from 15 residues. With 4 bases clipped from V and 1 base from J, the junction kept 5 bases outside the gene matches. The CDR3 DNA follows: TGCGCCAGCAGCCCCCTCGGGGGGGGCACAGATACGCAGTATTTT. Its protein product is CASSPLGGGTDTQYF. The full variable domain, its missing parts supplied by reference TRBV5-1 and TRBJ2-3, is KAGVTQTPRYLIKTRGQQVTLSCSPISGHRSVSWYQQTPGQGLQFLFEYFSETQRNKGNFPGRFSGRQFSNSRSEMNVSTLELGDSALYLCASSPLGGGTDTQYFGPGTRLTVL.

The J gene is TRBJ1-5, the V gene TRBV5-5; TRBD1 might be the D (6 bases). V dropped 2 bases and J dropped 5 bases, with 11 bases sitting between them. CDR3 length equals 14 residues. The germline V gene encodes CDR1 SGHKS and CDR2 YYEKEE (reference sequence). Written as DNA, the CDR3 is TGTGCCAGCAGCTTTAAAGGGGGAGATCAGCCCCAGCATTTT. Translated: CASSFKGGDQPQHF.

The genes are TRBV7-2 and TRBJ1-5; D remains ambiguous. This CDR3 is built from 14 residues. V was cut by 4 bases and J by 2 bases, with 9 bases left in between. Germline CDR1 and CDR2: SGHTA and FQGNSA. CDR3 residues: CASSSWLGNQPQHF. For the CDR3, the DNA is TGTGCCAGCAGCTCATGGCTAGGCAATCAGCCCCAGCATTTT.

This sequence joins TRBV19 and TRBJ1-1, with D maybe TRBD1 (6 bases). V was clipped by 5 bases and J by 4 bases, with 14 bases between them. CDR3 size: 14 residues. Germline values: CDR1 LNHDA, CDR2 SQIVND (reference sequence). The CDR3 DNA reads as TGTGCCAGTAGTGAGGTGGGCAGGGGCACTGAAGCTTTCTTT. Translated, it gives CASSEVGRGTEAFF. Complete variable domain (other parts from reference TRBV19 and TRBJ1-1): DGGITQSPKYLFRKEGQNVTLSCEQNLNHDAMYWYRQDPGQGLRLIYYSQIVNDFQKGDIAEGYSVSREKKESFPLTVTSAQKNPTAFYLCASSEVGRGTEAFFGQGTRLTVV.

The gene calls are TRBV10-1 and TRBJ2-5; a weak D match, TRBD1 (5 bases). The CDR3 is made up of 16 amino acids. The V gene lost 11 bases and the J gene lost 5 bases, with 27 bases spanning the gap. Germline CDR1 WNHNN, CDR2 SYGVQD (reference sequence). The CDR3 reads CAGKILPKGAWETQYF. In DNA, the CDR3 is TGCGCCGGCAAAATCCTCCCGAAAGGGGCTTGGGAGACCCAGTACTTC.

The rearrangement uses TRBV2 and TRBJ2-1; tentative D call: TRBD1 (6 bases). V was cut by 4 bases and J by 8 bases, with 15 bases left in between. The CDR3 is 14 residues long. Germline V gene lookup returns CDR1 SNHLY and CDR2 FYNNEI. The CDR3 coding sequence is TGTGCCAGCAGTGGGGTCAGGGGTAGGGATGAGCAGTTCTTC. It yields the protein CASSGVRGRDEQFF.

The chain uses TRBV3-1 (or the pseudogene TRBV3-2) and TRBJ1-2, with D maybe TRBD1 (5 bases). The germline V and J ends were trimmed by 1 base and 4 bases, with 7 bases remaining between them. CDR3 length equals 13 residues. CDR1 is LGHDT, CDR2 YNNKEL, per germline (reference sequence). Here the CDR3 reads CASSQGQFYGYTF. Here the CDR3 DNA reads TGTGCCAGCAGCCAAGGACAGTTCTATGGCTACACCTTC.

The chain recombines TRBV5-1 with TRBJ1-1; 7 nucleotides match TRBD1. J was trimmed by 0 bases and V by 4 bases; bases with no gene match: 3. Per germline, CDR1 SGHRS and CDR2 YFSETQ. There are 14 residues in the CDR3. The chain's CDR3 is CASSPDRVNTEAFF. As DNA, the CDR3 is TGCGCCAGCAGCCCCGACAGGGTGAACACTGAAGCTTTCTTT. The full variable domain, rest sourced from reference TRBV5-1 and TRBJ1-1, is KAGVTQTPRYLIKTRGQQVTLSCSPISGHRSVSWYQQTPGQGLQFLFEYFSETQRNKGNFPGRFSGRQFSNSRSEMNVSTLELGDSALYLCASSPDRVNTEAFFGQGTRLTVV.

The chain carries TRBV6-5 and TRBJ1-1; the D is unclear. The CDR3 loop spans 16 amino acids. The V end was cut by 0 bases, the J end by 9 bases, with 20 bases between. CDR1 and CDR2 (germline): MNHEY, SVGAGI. CDR3 region: CASSYSGAGRTWKAFF. The CDR3 nucleotides read TGTGCCAGCAGTTACTCGGGAGCGGGCAGGACTTGGAAAGCTTTCTTT.